This entry lists 3 T cell receptor beta chains sequenced from one sample in a study of PD-L1 blockade in urothelial cancer. Stated time point: pretreatment peripheral blood. Produced via immunoSEQ multiplex PCR; TCRdb's table is partial and in-frame only. The sample shows more than 35,000 clones, about 89% of them seen only once. The sample consisted of PBMCs, taken around atezolizumab (anti-PD-L1) treatment. These receptors originate from a woman aged 60-75 years with urothelial cancer.

V usage is TRBV28 and J usage is TRBJ2-7; TRBD1 aligns across 10 bases. CDR3 size: 15 residues. The ends lost 4 bases at V and 3 bases at J; junction bases unmatched: 6. CDR1 and CDR2 (germline): MDHEN, SYDVKM. CDR3 amino acids: CASSYGTGDYYEQYF. CDR3 bases: TGTGCCAGCAGTTACGGGACAGGGGATTACTACGAGCAGTACTTC.

The chain uses TRBV7-9 and TRBJ2-1; 8 bases align to TRBD2. The germline V gene encodes CDR1 SEHNR and CDR2 FQNEAQ (reference sequence). V trimming: 5 bases; J trimming: 7 bases; junction bases outside the gene matches: 13. The CDR3 runs to 16 residues. The CDR3 reads CASSRIVSGSFNEQFF. The CDR3 coding sequence is TGTGCCAGCAGCCGAATAGTGAGCGGGAGCTTTAATGAGCAGTTCTTC.

The V and J genes are TRBV29-1 and TRBJ1-3, with 7 bases lining up with TRBD1. The V gene end was trimmed by 2 bases and the J gene end by 4 bases; junction bases not matched to a gene: 11. Germline-derived CDR1 and CDR2 are SQVTM and ANQGSEA. The CDR3 spans 16 residues. The CDR3 loop is CSVEIGGQHSGNTIYF. CDR3 bases: TGCAGCGTTGAAATAGGGGGACAGCACTCCGGAAACACCATATATTTT.